This TCR beta chain came from a study of blood T cell repertoires in COVID-19. Across the study: Acute and convalescent COVID-19 samples came from the United States, Italy and Spain.

This clone showed up many times. Per the study methods: Cell counts per sample came from amplifying reference gene primers. Method: immunoSEQ multiplex PCR; TCRdb's copy keeps in-frame clones and lacks some. That table is the source of V, J and clone size, and D and trimming were worked out from the DNA. The table has about 230,000 clones, 65% to 85% seen once. A Seattle source enrolled patients during active infection and followed them longitudinally. The CDR3 contains 15 residues. V dropped 5 bases and J dropped 1 base, with 12 bases sitting between them. Sequencing was done on a sample of peripheral blood. The receptor was isolated from a woman aged 25-40 years with COVID-19, enrolled during active disease. V is TRBV6-7 and J is TRBJ1-5, with a possible D match to TRBD1 (5 bases). TRBV6-7 counts as an open reading frame of uncertain function. CDR3: CASSPGGDSNQPQHF. The CDR3, as DNA: TGTGCCAGCAGTCCTGGGGGGGACAGCAATCAGCCCCAGCATTTT.